This TCR beta chain was sequenced during a study of T cell changes during pregnancy in multiple sclerosis. This clone has just one count. The CDR3 consists of 13 residues. Germline assignment: CDR1 SGHVS and CDR2 FQNEAQ. V was pared by 5 bases and J by 8 bases, with 7 bases of the junction left unmatched. Assay used: immunoSEQ multiplex PCR; TCRdb lists only in-frame clones, some missing. The sample consists of tens of thousands of clones, 92% of them appearing once. This receptor was identified in a female donor with multiple sclerosis, enrolled in a pregnancy study. Sequenced here: peripheral blood, sampled before pregnancy. The rearrangement joins TRBV7-8 to TRBJ1-2; 8 bases agree with TRBD1. The CDR3 sequence: CASSVGQGGGYTF. CDR3 bases: TGTGCCAGCAGCGTTGGACAGGGTGGAGGCTACACCTTC.